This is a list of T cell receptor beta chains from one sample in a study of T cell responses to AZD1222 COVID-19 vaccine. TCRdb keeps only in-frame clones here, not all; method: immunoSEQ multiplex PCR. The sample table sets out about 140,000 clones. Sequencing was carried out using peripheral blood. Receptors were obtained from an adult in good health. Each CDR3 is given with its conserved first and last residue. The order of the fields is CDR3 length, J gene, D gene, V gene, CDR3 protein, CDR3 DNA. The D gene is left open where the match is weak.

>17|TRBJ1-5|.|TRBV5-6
CASSNKAGSGANQPQHF
TGTGCCAGCAGCAATAAGGCAGGGTCGGGAGCCAATCAGCCCCAGCATTTT
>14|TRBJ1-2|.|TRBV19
CASSTGRNMVGYTF
TGTGCCAGTAGCACAGGGCGGAATATGGTTGGCTACACCTTC
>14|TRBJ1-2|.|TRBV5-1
CASSLDRVAYGYTF
TGCGCCAGCAGCTTGGACAGGGTGGCCTATGGCTACACCTTC
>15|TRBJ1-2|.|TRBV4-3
CASSQEGQPVAGYTF
TGCGCCAGCAGCCAAGAAGGACAACCGGTGGCGGGCTACACCTTC
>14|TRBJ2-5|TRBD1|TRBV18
CASSPPTGKETQYF
TGTGCCAGCTCACCGCCGACAGGGAAAGAGACCCAGTACTTC
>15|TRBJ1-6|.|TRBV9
CASSVGVEGTSPLHF
TGTGCCAGCAGCGTAGGTGTGGAGGGAACGTCACCCCTCCACTTT
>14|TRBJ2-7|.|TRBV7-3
CASSSYLRPYEQYF
TGTGCCAGCAGCTCCTACTTACGGCCCTACGAGCAGTACTTC
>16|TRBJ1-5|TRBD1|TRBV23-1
CASSLRSGQGNQPQHF
TGCGCCAGCAGTCTACGTTCGGGACAGGGGAATCAGCCCCAGCATTTT
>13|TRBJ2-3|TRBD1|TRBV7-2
CASSRQGSDTQYF
TGTGCCAGCAGCCGACAGGGGTCAGATACGCAGTATTTT
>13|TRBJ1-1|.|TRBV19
CASSIALNTEAFF
TGTGCCAGTAGTATTGCCCTCAACACTGAAGCTTTCTTT
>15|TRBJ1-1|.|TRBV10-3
CAISESGSLNTEAFF
TGTGCCATCAGTGAGTCAGGCAGCCTGAACACTGAAGCTTTCTTT
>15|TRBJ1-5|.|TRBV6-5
CASSTGTLGNQPQHF
TGTGCCAGCAGTACAGGGACCCTCGGCAATCAGCCCCAGCATTTT
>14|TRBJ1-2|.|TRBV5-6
CASSFRQADYGYTF
TGTGCCAGCAGCTTCCGCCAGGCTGACTATGGCTACACCTTC
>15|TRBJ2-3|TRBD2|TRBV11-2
CASSPRGAGGDTQYF
TGTGCCAGCAGCCCTAGGGGGGCGGGGGGCGATACGCAGTATTTT
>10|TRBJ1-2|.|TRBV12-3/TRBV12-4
CASGYSGYTF
TGTGCCAGCGGTTACTCTGGCTACACCTTC
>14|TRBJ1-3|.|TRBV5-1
CASSLGISGNTIYF
TGCGCCAGCAGCTTGGGAATTTCTGGAAACACCATATATTTT